Listed here are 21 T cell receptor beta chains from one sample, sequenced in a study of T-cell reconstitution after alpha-beta-depleted transplantation in children. For TCRbeta, the library was prepared with unique molecular identifiers. One entry per CDR3 protein results from TCRdb running MiXCR on the PCR reads. The repertoire holds about 640,000 distinct CDR3 sequences, with 13% as singletons. Sequencing was performed on PBMCs, mostly from graft donor cells, taken 360 days after TCRalphabeta/CD19-depleted stem cell transplant. The origin of the receptors is a male patient aged 5 to 17 who had a stem cell transplant for acute myeloid leukemia, so the T cells may come from the graft donor.

This clonotype was seen only a few times. The chain links TRBV5-1 to TRBJ2-1; 8 nucleotides line up with TRBD2. Germline CDR1 SGHRS, CDR2 YFSETQ. Trimming took 4 bases from V and 0 from J; bases not matched to a gene: 9. The CDR3 spans 17 residues. CDR3 sequence (DNA): TGCGCCAGCAGCCCCCTGAGCGGGAGTATCTCCTACAATGAGCAGTTCTTC. This translates into CASSPLSGSISYNEQFF.

This clonotype was counted a few times. The rearrangement uses TRBV23-1 and TRBJ2-1, with D perhaps matching TRBD1 (5 bases). TRBV23-1 has ORF status, its function being uncertain. The CDR3 contains 17 residues. V was shortened by 7 bases and J by 1 base, with 20 bases between the two germline ends. This chain's CDR3 is CASTKEPRDSSYNEQFF. CDR3 bases: TGCGCCAGCACCAAAGAACCCAGAGACAGTTCCTACAATGAGCAGTTCTTC.

This clonotype was detected a few times. The chain has TRBV20-1 and TRBJ2-7; D ambiguous. V lost 3 bases and J 7 bases, leaving 16 bases between the germline ends. Germline V gene data show CDR1 as DFQATT and CDR2 as SNEGSKA (reference sequence). The CDR3 runs to 13 residues. This CDR3 is CSASDGPRWEQYF. In DNA, the CDR3 is TGCAGTGCTAGTGACGGTCCTCGTTGGGAGCAGTACTTC.

In its sample, this clonotype was seen many times. An end of the junction differs from the germline gene, which may be a read error. J is TRBJ2-7 and V is TRBV28; weak D call: TRBD1 (6 bases). Germline-derived CDR1 and CDR2 are MDHEN and SYDVKM. The CDR3 is 13 amino acids. CDR3 region: CASSLGHSYEQYF. The CDR3, as DNA: TGCGCCAGCAGCTTGGGACACTCCTACGAGCAGTACTTC. Full variable domain (outside the CDR3, taken from reference TRBV28 and TRBJ2-7): DVKVTQSSRYLVKRTGEKVFLECVQDMDHENMFWYRQDPGLGLRLIYFSYDVKMKEKGDIPEGYSVSREKKERFSLILESASTNQTSMYLCASSLGHSYEQYFGPGTRLTVT.

The V and J genes are TRBV20-1 and TRBJ2-5; tentatively, D is TRBD2 (5 bases). CDR1 and CDR2 from the germline V gene are DFQATT and SNEGSKA (reference sequence). The CDR3 spans 14 residues. V was clipped by 5 bases and J by 4 bases, with 17 bases between them. CDR3 sequence reads: CSALGSPNRETQYF. The CDR3 nucleotides read TGCAGTGCTTTAGGGAGCCCCAACCGAGAGACCCAGTACTTC.

This clonotype was observed a few times. CDR3 coding DNA: TGTGCCTGTGCAGGGGGGCACGAGCAGTACTTC. Translating gives CACAGGHEQYF. The chain recombines TRBV10-3 with TRBJ2-7; a weak D match, TRBD1 (7 bases). The length of the CDR3 is 11 residues. Between the trimmed V and J ends, which lost 11 bases and 5 bases, there was a span of 13 bases. Germline CDR1 reads ENHRY; CDR2 reads SYGVKD.

The chain couples TRBV6-5 to TRBJ2-7; D not certain. Germline V gene sequence: CDR1 MNHEY, CDR2 SVGAGI. Trimming cost V 4 bases and J 3 bases, with 16 bases left between them. There are 15 residues in the CDR3. CDR3 in amino acids: CASSSLTRRGYEQYF. The CDR3, as DNA: TGTGCCAGCAGTTCCCTGACACGCCGAGGCTACGAGCAGTACTTC.

The chain is built from TRBV10-3 and TRBJ2-3; D possibly corresponds to TRBD1 (6 bases). The CDR3 consists of 17 residues. The germline V gene encodes CDR1 ENHRY and CDR2 SYGVKD. The V and J ends lost 2 bases and 5 bases respectively, with 20 bases between them. CDR3 protein: CAISEAPQGSVKDTQYF. The DNA for the CDR3 is TGTGCCATCAGTGAGGCCCCACAGGGTTCAGTAAAAGATACGCAGTATTTT.

This rearrangement joins TRBV5-6 to TRBJ1-1, with TRBD1 matching over 11 bases. Trimming at V came to 3 bases and at J to 5 bases, leaving 3 bases not matched to a gene. Germline loops: CDR1 SGHDT, CDR2 YYEEEE. The CDR3 consists of 14 residues. The CDR3 loop reads CASSSDRGRTEAFF. The CDR3 DNA reads as TGTGCCAGCAGCTCGGACAGGGGGCGGACTGAAGCTTTCTTT.

This clonotype was observed many times. The CDR3 nucleotides are TGTGCCAGCCGGATGACTACCCAGAACACCGGGGAGCTGTTTTTT. The encoded protein is CASRMTTQNTGELFF. The rearrangement uses TRBV2 and TRBJ2-2, with D tentatively TRBD2 (5 bases). The CDR3 has 15 amino acids. V was trimmed by 8 bases and J by 1 base, leaving 14 bases between them. CDR1 SNHLY and CDR2 FYNNEI come from the germline V gene.

This clonotype appeared a few times. This may arise from a read error, as a much more abundant clone is one base away. CDR3: CASRTGGLFFNEQFF. The DNA for the CDR3 is TGTGCCAGCAGGACAGGGGGTTTGTTTTTCAATGAGCAGTTCTTC. The V and J genes are TRBV6-2 or TRBV6-3 and TRBJ2-1, with 9 bases identical to TRBD1. The CDR3 spans 15 residues. The germline gives CDR1 MNHEY, CDR2 SVGEGT. With 6 bases clipped from V and 6 bases from J, the junction kept 9 bases outside the gene matches.

This clonotype was seen a few times. The chain has TRBV5-1 and TRBJ2-5; D gene uncertain. Germline V gene data show CDR1 as SGHRS and CDR2 as YFSETQ. The CDR3 is 14 residues long. The V gene lost 2 bases and the J gene lost 4 bases, with 12 bases spanning the gap. The CDR3 loop reads CASSFRRFGETQYF. Written as DNA, the CDR3 is TGCGCCAGCAGCTTCAGAAGATTTGGAGAGACCCAGTACTTC. Based on the CDR3 plus reference TRBV5-1 and TRBJ2-5, the full variable domain is KAGVTQTPRYLIKTRGQQVTLSCSPISGHRSVSWYQQTPGQGLQFLFEYFSETQRNKGNFPGRFSGRQFSNSRSEMNVSTLELGDSALYLCASSFRRFGETQYFGPGTRLLVL.

Many counts were recorded for this clonotype. This chain uses TRBV24-1 with TRBJ2-3; 12 positions match TRBD2. After removal of 3 bases from V and 4 bases from J, the junction contained 7 bases not matched to a gene. The germline V gene has CDR1 KGHDR and CDR2 SFDVKD. The CDR3 has 17 amino acids. The CDR3 nucleotides read TGTGCCACCAGTGATACGAGACTAGCGGGAGTCGCAGATACGCAGTATTTT. Translating gives CATSDTRLAGVADTQYF.

This clonotype came up a few times. This chain uses TRBV6-5 with TRBJ2-5; 9 bases are shared with TRBD2. The CDR3 extends over 16 amino acids. CDR1 and CDR2 (germline): MNHEY, SVGAGI. V gave up 2 bases and J gave up 5 bases; unmatched junction bases: 9. CDR3 coding DNA: TGTGCCAGCAGTTACGGGGGACTAGCAGGAGGCGAGACCCAGTACTTC. It is translated as CASSYGGLAGGETQYF.

V and J are TRBV19 and TRBJ1-1, with TRBD1 matching over 7 bases. CDR3 size: 14 residues. V dropped 7 bases and J dropped 0; count of bases not matched to a gene: 5. The germline V gene has CDR1 LNHDA and CDR2 SQIVND (reference sequence). CDR3 in DNA: TGTGCCAGTAAAACGGGACAGATGAACACTGAAGCTTTCTTT. It translates to CASKTGQMNTEAFF.

This clonotype has a handful of counts. The rearrangement uses TRBV7-9 and TRBJ2-7; D not resolved. The CDR3 totals 15 residues. Per germline, CDR1 SEHNR and CDR2 FQNEAQ (reference sequence). V shed 1 base and J shed 0 bases, with 10 bases lying between them. As DNA, the CDR3 is TGTGCCAGCAGCTTAGAGTTGTGGACCTCCTACGAGCAGTACTTC. Its protein product is CASSLELWTSYEQYF.

This clonotype was seen more than once but under ten times. This sequence joins TRBV6-2 or TRBV6-3 and TRBJ2-2; D ambiguous. Germline V gene lookup returns CDR1 MNHEY and CDR2 SVGEGT. The CDR3 totals 17 residues. V was trimmed by 7 bases and J by 0 bases, leaving 18 bases between them. In nucleotides, the CDR3 is TGTGCCAGCACCGAAAGGGCAGGACGCGCGAACACCGGGGAGCTGTTTTTT. The encoded protein is CASTERAGRANTGELFF.

The chain recombines TRBV20-1 with TRBJ1-5; D is possibly TRBD1 (5 bases). Germline CDR1 reads DFQATT; CDR2 reads SNEGSKA (reference sequence). This CDR3 spans 16 amino acids. V was shortened by 6 bases and J by 4 bases, with 22 bases between the two germline ends. The DNA of the CDR3 is TGCAGTGCGGGGAGGGGAGAATCCAATTCGAATCAGCCCCAGCATTTT. Protein: CSAGRGESNSNQPQHF.

The chain carries TRBV11-1 and TRBJ1-1, with D maybe TRBD1 (6 bases). Trimming cost V 7 bases and J 1 base, with 19 bases left between them. This CDR3 contains 16 residues. The V gene's germline CDR1 is SGHAT and CDR2 FQDESV (reference sequence). CDR3 region: CASTDPLQGWNTEAFF. CDR3 DNA: TGTGCCAGCACCGACCCCCTGCAGGGGTGGAACACTGAAGCTTTCTTT.

The genes are TRBV21-1 and TRBJ2-1; the DNA was not compared with TRBD1, the D call given in the table. TRBV21-1 is classified as a pseudogene. The CDR3 consists of 17 residues. CDR3 region: CASSKGGQGAPYNEQFF. CDR3 coding DNA: TGTGCCAGCAGCAAAGGCGGACAGGGGGCCCCCTACAATGAGCAGTTCTTC.

This sequence joins TRBV25-1 and TRBJ2-7, with TRBD1 identical over 12 bases. V dropped 0 bases and J dropped 5; count of bases not matched to a gene: 2. The length of the CDR3 is 15 residues. CDR1 is MGHDK and CDR2 is SYGVNS in the germline V gene. In DNA, the CDR3 is TGTGCCAGCAGTGAATATTGGGACAGGGGGCACGAGCAGTACTTC. Translating it yields CASSEYWDRGHEQYF.